This TCR beta chain was captured in a study of T cell responses to AZD1222 COVID-19 vaccine. This table comes from immunoSEQ multiplex PCR, and its TCRdb copy is limited to in-frame clones, with some not included. The repertoire consists of some 150,000 clones, with 89% occurring once and the leading ten covering approximately 3%. The germline gives CDR1 SGHVS, CDR2 FQNEAQ. The CDR3 has 13 residues. Trimming cost V 5 bases and J 2 bases; bases outside gene matches: 2. The sample consisted of peripheral blood, taken on day 0 of AZD1222 vaccination. The rearrangement uses TRBV7-8 and TRBJ2-7; 8 nucleotides agree with TRBD1. The TCR originated in an adult in good health. The CDR3 here is CASSQDRAYEQYF. CDR3 in DNA: TGTGCCAGCAGCCAGGACAGGGCCTACGAGCAGTACTTC. Full variable domain (missing parts from reference TRBV7-8 and TRBJ2-7): GAGVSQSPRYKVAKRGQDVALRCDPISGHVSLFWYQQALGQGPEFLTYFQNEAQLDKSGLPSDRFFAERPEGSVSTLKIQRTQQEDSAVYLCASSQDRAYEQYFGPGTRLTVT.